This T cell receptor (beta chain) was documented in a study of T cell responses to AZD1222 COVID-19 vaccine. This CDR3 has 14 residues. Losses at the gene ends were 4 bases for V and 7 bases for J; bases not matched to a gene: 10. The V gene's germline CDR1 is MNHEY and CDR2 SMNVEV (reference sequence). Of note for this clone: What it binds is not known.

Clones were sequenced by immunoSEQ multiplex PCR, and TCRdb holds only the in-frame ones, with some missing. The sample has some 130,000 clones; 90% are singletons. Study results and limitations: Spike-wide vaccine-associated CD4 TCRs dominated at 160-218 and 743-854.

The material was peripheral blood, obtained on day 0 of AZD1222 vaccination. The chain links TRBV27 to TRBJ2-7, with TRBD2 matching over 7 bases. The TCR sequence derives from an adult in good health. The CDR3 region is CASSYVAGVGEQYF. Here the CDR3 DNA reads TGTGCCAGCAGTTATGTGGCGGGGGTTGGTGAGCAGTACTTC.